This TCR beta chain stems from a study of T cell responses to AZD1222 COVID-19 vaccine. Study-level points and caveats: Only five to seven individuals given AZD1222 were seropositive at baseline. All repertoire sampling was performed exclusively after the peak T cell response.

Using immunoSEQ multiplex PCR, the repertoire was profiled, and TCRdb retains in-frame clones only, with some absent. The data hold approximately 300,000 clones, with around 93% observed a single time. The CDR3 runs 13 residues. Germline CDR1 is SNHLY and CDR2 is FYNNEI. About this clone: Its antigen is as yet unknown. The junction differs from germline at one of its ends, possibly a read error.

The source material was peripheral blood, sampled 28 days after the second AZD1222 dose. V and J are TRBV2 and TRBJ1-6, with D tentatively TRBD1 (5 bases). The sequence came from an adult who received the AZD1222 COVID-19 vaccine. CDR3: CASSQAGNSPLHF. The CDR3 nucleotides read TGTGCCAGCAGTCAAGCAGGGAATTCACCCCTCCACTTT.